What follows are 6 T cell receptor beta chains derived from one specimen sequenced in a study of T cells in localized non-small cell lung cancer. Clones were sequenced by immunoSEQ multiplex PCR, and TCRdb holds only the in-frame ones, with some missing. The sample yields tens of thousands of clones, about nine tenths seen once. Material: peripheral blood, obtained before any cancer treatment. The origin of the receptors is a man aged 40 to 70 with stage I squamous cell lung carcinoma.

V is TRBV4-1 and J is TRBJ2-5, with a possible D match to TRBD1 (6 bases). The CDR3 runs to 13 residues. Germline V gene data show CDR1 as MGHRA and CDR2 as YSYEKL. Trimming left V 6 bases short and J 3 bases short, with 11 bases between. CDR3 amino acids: CASRPGVEETQYF. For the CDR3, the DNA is TGCGCCAGCAGACCAGGGGTCGAAGAGACCCAGTACTTC.

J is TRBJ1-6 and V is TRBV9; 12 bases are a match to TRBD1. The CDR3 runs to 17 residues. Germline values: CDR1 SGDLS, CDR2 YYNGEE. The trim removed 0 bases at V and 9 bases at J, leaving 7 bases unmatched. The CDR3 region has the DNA TGTGCCAGCAGCGTAGGGGGACAGGGGGCTAGAGGTTCACCCCTCCACTTT. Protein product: CASSVGGQGARGSPLHF.

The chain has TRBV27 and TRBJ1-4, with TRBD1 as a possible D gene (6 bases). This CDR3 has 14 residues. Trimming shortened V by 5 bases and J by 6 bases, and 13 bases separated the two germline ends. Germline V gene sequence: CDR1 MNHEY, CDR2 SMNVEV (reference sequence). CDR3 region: CASSPGGWDEKLFF. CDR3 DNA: TGTGCCAGCAGTCCCGGGGGCTGGGATGAAAAACTGTTTTTT.

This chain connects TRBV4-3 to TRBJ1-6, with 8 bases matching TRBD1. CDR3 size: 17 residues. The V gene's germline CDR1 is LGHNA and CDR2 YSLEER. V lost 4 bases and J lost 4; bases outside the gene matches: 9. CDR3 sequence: CASSPQAGGSYNSPLHF. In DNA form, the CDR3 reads TGCGCCAGCAGCCCCCAAGCAGGGGGCTCGTATAATTCACCCCTCCACTTT.

This chain's CDR3 is CASSLGTGTYEQYF. CDR3 DNA sequence: TGCGCCAGCAGCTTGGGGACAGGGACCTACGAGCAGTACTTC. The V call is TRBV5-1, the J call TRBJ2-7; 8 nucleotides match TRBD1. Losses at the gene ends were 0 bases for V and 2 bases for J; bases not matched to a gene: 1. This CDR3 spans 14 amino acids. Germline CDR1 reads SGHRS; CDR2 reads YFSETQ.

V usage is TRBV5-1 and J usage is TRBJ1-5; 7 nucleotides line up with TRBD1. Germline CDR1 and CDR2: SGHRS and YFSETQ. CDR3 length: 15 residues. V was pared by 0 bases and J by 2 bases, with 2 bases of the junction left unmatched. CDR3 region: CASSLGGTGNQPQHF. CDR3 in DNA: TGCGCCAGCAGCTTGGGGGGGACAGGCAATCAGCCCCAGCATTTT.